The rows below give T cell receptor beta chains drawn from one sample of a study of radiation and T cells in renal cell carcinoma. Only in-frame clones appear in the TCRdb table, and some are missing; sequencing was by immunoSEQ multiplex PCR. The sample carries some 72,000 clones, roughly 80% recorded once. The material was blood, obtained from a patient whose treatment included radiotherapy and nephrectomy. These receptors all come from a man between 60 and 70 years old with renal cell carcinoma. Both conserved end residues are part of each CDR3. D genes are given only for firm matches. Part of the rows lack a size; the others show once, few, many or a class for expanded clones.

v_call,cdr3_length,j_call,clone_size,d_call,cdr3_aa,cdr3_nt
TRBV18,15,TRBJ2-7,NA,NA,CASSPFRDFSYEQYF,TGTGCCAGCTCACCATTCCGGGACTTCTCCTACGAGCAGTACTTC
TRBV6-5,15,TRBJ1-4,few,NA,CASSPGDATNEKLFF,TGTGCCAGCAGCCCGGGGGACGCAACTAATGAAAAACTGTTTTTT
TRBV5-1,14,TRBJ1-1,once,NA,CASSSKGRDTEAFF,TGCGCCAGCAGTTCCAAGGGGCGGGACACTGAAGCTTTCTTT
TRBV6-6,14,TRBJ1-2,NA,NA,CASSYDSPNYGYTF,TGTGCCAGCAGTTACGACAGCCCTAACTATGGCTACACCTTC
TRBV6-1,16,TRBJ2-7,once,TRBD2,CASSEAKAGGPIEQYF,TGTGCCAGCAGTGAAGCGAAAGCGGGAGGGCCAATCGAGCAGTACTTC
TRBV28,13,TRBJ2-1,NA,NA,CASTPRGEARAFF,TGTGCCAGCACCCCCCGAGGGGAGGCCAGGGCGTTCTTC
TRBV30,13,TRBJ2-1,few,TRBD2,CAWKAGGYNEQFF,TGTGCCTGGAAGGCGGGAGGGTACAATGAGCAGTTCTTC
TRBV27,15,TRBJ2-3,NA,TRBD1,CASSFPGQHTDTQYF,TGTGCCAGCAGTTTTCCGGGACAGCACACAGATACGCAGTATTTT
TRBV28,15,TRBJ1-4,few,TRBD1,CASSQRDRGYEKLFF,TGTGCCAGCAGTCAAAGGGACAGGGGATATGAAAAACTGTTTTTT
TRBV5-1,16,TRBJ2-2,NA,TRBD1,CASSDPGTGNTGELFF,TGCGCCAGCAGCGACCCCGGGACAGGGAACACCGGGGAGCTGTTTTTT
TRBV12-1,11,TRBJ2-7,NA,NA,CASSPRQDRYF,TGTGCCAGCAGCCCCCGACAGGATAGGTACTTC
TRBV5-1,15,TRBJ2-7,NA,NA,CASTLLEGASSEQYF,TGCGCCAGCACCCTTCTAGAAGGAGCATCCAGCGAGCAGTACTTC
TRBV29-1,14,TRBJ2-3,NA,NA,CSVRPGEGEGTQYF,TGCAGCGTGCGACCGGGTGAAGGGGAAGGTACGCAGTATTTT
TRBV5-4,15,TRBJ2-3,NA,TRBD1,CASSLPGGGSDTQYF,TGTGCCAGCAGCTTACCAGGGGGCGGCTCAGATACGCAGTATTTT
TRBV27,15,TRBJ2-7,NA,TRBD2,CASSRTSGSIYEQYF,TGTGCCAGCAGTCGGACTAGCGGGAGTATCTACGAGCAGTACTTC
TRBV27,15,TRBJ2-1,NA,NA,CASSLSRVEWHEQFF,TGTGCCAGCAGTTTAAGCAGGGTGGAATGGCATGAGCAGTTCTTC
TRBV2,14,TRBJ2-7,NA,NA,CASKGEWGSYEQYF,TGTGCCAGCAAAGGGGAATGGGGCTCCTACGAGCAGTACTTC
TRBV10-1,14,TRBJ2-2,few,TRBD2,CASAGSGDTGELFF,TGCGCCAGCGCGGGGAGCGGGGACACCGGGGAGCTGTTTTTT
TRBV4-3,16,TRBJ2-5,NA,NA,CASSQGSSGGRETQYF,TGCGCCAGCAGCCAGGGGAGCAGTGGGGGACGAGAGACCCAGTACTTC
TRBV9,17,TRBJ2-2,NA,TRBD2,CASSVGGGRANTGELFF,TGTGCCAGCAGCGTAGGGGGCGGGAGGGCGAACACCGGGGAGCTGTTTTTT
TRBV5-1,14,TRBJ2-5,NA,TRBD2,CASSQGLAEETQYF,TGCGCCAGCAGCCAGGGACTAGCGGAAGAGACCCAGTACTTC
TRBV2,16,TRBJ1-5,few,TRBD1,CASSEVGTGGSEPQHF,TGTGCCAGCAGTGAGGTGGGGACAGGGGGCAGTGAGCCCCAGCATTTT
TRBV6-5,16,TRBJ2-2,NA,NA,CASSSPPGLLTGELFF,TGTGCCAGCAGTTCCCCTCCAGGGTTGCTCACCGGGGAGCTGTTTTTT
TRBV27,16,TRBJ2-7,NA,NA,CASSPRPGTVSYEQYF,TGTGCCAGCAGTCCCCGCCCCGGGACGGTCTCCTACGAGCAGTACTTC
TRBV29-1,14,TRBJ2-1,NA,NA,CSVDRGSSYNEQFF,TGCAGCGTTGACCGGGGGAGCTCCTACAATGAGCAGTTCTTC
TRBV19,15,TRBJ1-3,NA,NA,CASSIIRGTGNTIYF,TGTGCCAGTAGTATCATTAGAGGTACTGGAAACACCATATATTTT
TRBV7-9,12,TRBJ2-7,NA,NA,CASSFVGDEQYF,TGTGCCAGCAGCTTTGTGGGGGACGAGCAGTACTTC
TRBV2,11,TRBJ2-1,NA,NA,CASSVSPSLFF,TGTGCCAGCAGTGTATCGCCTAGCCTGTTCTTC
TRBV4-3,17,TRBJ2-7,NA,TRBD2,CASSQGGLAGSSYEQYF,TGCGCCAGCAGCCAAGGGGGTCTAGCGGGTTCCTCCTACGAGCAGTACTTC
TRBV5-6,16,TRBJ1-1,NA,TRBD1,CASSLGQGEVNTEAFF,TGTGCCAGCAGCTTGGGCCAGGGGGAAGTCAACACTGAAGCTTTCTTT
TRBV6-6,14,TRBJ1-1,NA,TRBD1,CASREGQGATEAFF,TGTGCCAGCAGAGAAGGACAGGGGGCCACTGAAGCTTTCTTT
TRBV11-2,17,TRBJ1-4,NA,NA,CASSLRGVYTTNEKLFF,TGTGCCAGCAGCCTCCGGGGGGTTTACACAACTAATGAAAAACTGTTTTTT
TRBV7-3,15,TRBJ2-3,once,TRBD2,CASSLGLGGTDTQYF,TGTGCCAGCAGCTTAGGACTAGGAGGCACAGATACGCAGTATTTT
TRBV28,16,TRBJ2-1,NA,TRBD2,CASRLAGGRSYNEQFF,TGTGCCAGCAGGCTAGCGGGGGGGCGGTCCTACAATGAGCAGTTCTTC
TRBV30,11,TRBJ2-1,few,TRBD2,CAWSTGTSRFF,TGTGCCTGGAGTACCGGGACTAGCAGGTTCTTC
TRBV6-5,14,TRBJ1-2,NA,TRBD1,CASSTGTELAGYTF,TGTGCCAGCAGTACTGGGACAGAGTTGGCTGGCTACACCTTC
TRBV27,16,TRBJ1-1,NA,NA,CASSLYPGRTPTEAFF,TGTGCCAGCAGTTTATATCCTGGCAGAACACCCACTGAAGCTTTCTTT
TRBV27,13,TRBJ2-5,NA,NA,CASSSMYQETQYF,TGTGCCAGCAGTTCCATGTACCAAGAGACCCAGTACTTC
TRBV27,13,TRBJ2-7,NA,TRBD1,CASSGTGLYEQYF,TGTGCCAGCAGTGGGACAGGGCTCTACGAGCAGTACTTC
TRBV29-1,15,TRBJ2-1,NA,TRBD2,CSVETSGSSYNEQFF,TGCAGCGTTGAAACTAGCGGGAGCTCCTACAATGAGCAGTTCTTC
TRBV10-2,19,TRBJ2-2,few,TRBD2,CASSMTSGRQIMNTGELFF,TGCGCCAGCAGCATGACTAGCGGGAGGCAGATTATGAACACCGGGGAGCTGTTTTTT
TRBV15,15,TRBJ1-4,few,NA,CATSRPGGTNEKLFF,TGTGCCACCAGCAGACCGGGGGGGACTAATGAAAAACTGTTTTTT
TRBV5-8,15,TRBJ1-1,NA,NA,CASSLGQTMNTEAFF,TGTGCCAGCAGCTTGGGACAGACTATGAACACTGAAGCTTTCTTT
TRBV9,15,TRBJ1-5,few,NA,CASSVGQGTNQPQHF,TGTGCCAGCAGCGTAGGCCAGGGTACTAATCAGCCCCAGCATTTT
TRBV5-6,17,TRBJ2-2,few,NA,CASSLRRDSGRTGELFF,TGTGCCAGCAGCTTGCGGCGGGACTCCGGACGGACCGGGGAGCTGTTTTTT
TRBV7-2,15,TRBJ2-7,many,TRBD2,CASSLRLAGAREQYF,TGTGCCAGCAGCCTGAGACTAGCGGGAGCTCGAGAGCAGTACTTC
TRBV7-6,13,TRBJ2-1,NA,TRBD2,CASSPILANEQFF,TGTGCCAGCAGCCCGATACTAGCGAATGAGCAGTTCTTC
TRBV10-3,14,TRBJ2-5,few,TRBD2,CATGRGRAEETQYF,TGTGCCACCGGGAGGGGGAGGGCTGAGGAGACCCAGTACTTC
TRBV19,15,TRBJ2-3,once,NA,CASSMPRGATDTQYF,TGTGCCAGTAGTATGCCCAGGGGGGCCACAGATACGCAGTATTTT
TRBV5-4,14,TRBJ2-2,once,TRBD2,CASSFGLETGELFF,TGTGCCAGCAGCTTCGGACTAGAGACCGGGGAGCTGTTTTTT
TRBV29-1,11,TRBJ2-5,NA,NA,CSAVEGETQYF,TGCAGCGCTGTCGAAGGGGAGACCCAGTACTTC
TRBV2,14,TRBJ1-2,NA,NA,CASSDVRADSGYTF,TGTGCCAGCAGTGATGTCAGGGCGGATAGTGGCTACACCTTC
TRBV7-9,15,TRBJ1-4,NA,TRBD1,CASSLADGQGRKLFF,TGTGCCAGCAGCTTAGCGGACGGACAGGGGAGAAAACTGTTTTTT
TRBV5-1,12,TRBJ2-7,NA,NA,CASSLDTYEQYF,TGCGCCAGCAGCTTGGATACCTACGAGCAGTACTTC
TRBV5-1,14,TRBJ2-3,NA,NA,CASSLLGSTDTQYF,TGCGCCAGCAGCTTGCTCGGAAGCACAGATACGCAGTATTTT